This T cell receptor (beta chain) was sequenced for a study of T-cell reconstitution after alpha-beta-depleted transplantation in children. This clonotype was counted between two and nine times. Trimming cost V 2 bases and J 5 bases; bases outside gene matches: 8. The CDR3 covers 16 residues. Per germline, CDR1 LNHDA and CDR2 SQIVND (reference sequence). Construction of the TCRbeta library involved unique molecular identifiers. Via MiXCR, TCRdb re-called the PCR reads, giving one row per CDR3 protein. The sample has over 550,000 distinct CDR3 sequences; about 10% are singletons. The material was PBMCs from the stem cell graft donor, obtained from the stem cell graft. This rearrangement joins TRBV19 to TRBJ2-7, with TRBD2 identical over 11 bases. This receptor was taken from a human donor who donated a stem cell graft to a child with acute myeloid leukemia. The CDR3 is CASSILLTSGSDEQYF. CDR3 DNA: TGTGCCAGTAGTATACTCCTAACTAGCGGGAGCGACGAGCAGTACTTC. Looking up the rest from reference TRBV19 and TRBJ2-7 gives the full variable domain: DGGITQSPKYLFRKEGQNVTLSCEQNLNHDAMYWYRQDPGQGLRLIYYSQIVNDFQKGDIAEGYSVSREKKESFPLTVTSAQKNPTAFYLCASSILLTSGSDEQYFGPGTRLTVT.